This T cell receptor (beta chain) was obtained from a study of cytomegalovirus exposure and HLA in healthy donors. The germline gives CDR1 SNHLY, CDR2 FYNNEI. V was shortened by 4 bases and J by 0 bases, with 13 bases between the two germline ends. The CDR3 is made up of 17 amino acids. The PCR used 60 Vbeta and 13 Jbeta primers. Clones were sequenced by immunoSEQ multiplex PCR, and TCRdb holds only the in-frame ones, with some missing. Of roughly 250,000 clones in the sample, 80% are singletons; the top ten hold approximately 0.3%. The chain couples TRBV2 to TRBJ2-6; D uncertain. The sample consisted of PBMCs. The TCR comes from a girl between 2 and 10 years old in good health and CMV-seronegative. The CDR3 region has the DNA TGTGCCAGCAGTGTAAGACATCCCAACTCTGGGGCCAACGTCCTGACTTTC. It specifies CASSVRHPNSGANVLTF.